This TCR beta chain was recorded in a study of cytomegalovirus exposure and HLA in healthy donors (dated by TCRdb to the late 2010s). As for the study more broadly: An earlier analysis of 550 to 700 of the donors reported 250 to 300 Gb of sequence data and 100 million to 130 million unique TCR beta sequences from about 200 million T cells. Roughly 300 gigabases of sequencing data and 70 million to 100 million unique TCR sequences were included in an early release covering 500 to 750 HLA-typed donors. Among the roughly 400 genotyped donors, around 81% belonged to the genetic ancestry cluster associated with self-reported Caucasian donors. The aim of the study was to test whether cataloging public T cell receptors could identify signatures of past pathogen exposure. Using immunosequencing, the study profiled T cell repertoires from around 680 subjects and related those repertoires to cytomegalovirus serostatus. In addition to the first cohort of 650 to 800 subjects, a separate validation cohort of under 150 different subjects was used. The study combined high-throughput TCR immunosequencing, statistical association of individual TCRs with disease status, and machine learning to predict cytomegalovirus infection status. A later analysis re-examined previously published TCR beta repertoires from over 500 donors and added high-resolution HLA genotyping to investigate patterns of TCR occurrence. Rather than drawing on any new phenotypic data, the later analysis identified candidate immune exposures from TCR beta sequences and the way those sequences occurred across donors. To decide whether each TCR beta V gene segment behaved as functional or pseudogenic, an earlier analysis of fewer than 750 of the donors relied on high-throughput TCR beta sequencing. Donor age, sex, ethnicity and CMV serostatus were compiled together with the repertoire data. A later genetic analysis used genome-wide SNP genotypes for about three fifths of the roughly 700 donors, treating that subset as a discovery cohort. Every discovery cohort repertoire had been produced on one sequencing platform. HLA typing covered class I and class II loci at four-digit resolution. Typing coverage differed by locus: A, B, C, DRB1 and DQB1 were typed in roughly 620-640 donors, DQA1 in approximately 520, DPA1 in nearly 610, and DPB1 in approximately 450. A handful of DR-DQ haplotypes were handled as single units for association and clustering because linkage in the cohort was strong. On average, roughly 250,000 unique TCR beta nucleotide sequences were sequenced per donor among a few hundred genotyped donors of the cohort, with roughly a sixth of those sequences being non-productive. Broader findings and caveats from the paper: Because HLA typing was missing for some donors at each locus, association tests included only the typed subset. Specific HLA alleles were associated with 15,000 to 20,000 TCR beta sequences at a false discovery rate of 0.05 in a later analysis. According to a later analysis, most CMV-associated TCR beta chains appeared to be HLA-restricted, and the HLA associations seemed to be driven largely by CMV exposure. The earlier analysis of about 600 of the donors excluded seventeen rarely observed V segments, including chromosome 9 orphons, because counts were too low. Correlated functional status among segregating V segments might be attributable to linkage disequilibrium, but an unknown experimental factor could not be ruled out. A later genetic analysis associated a missense DCLRE1C variant with V-gene and J-gene trimming of TCR beta chains, and an independent cohort replicated the association. A later genetic analysis reported fewer N-insertions in productive TCRs among donors in an Asian-associated ancestry cluster than the roughly 700-donor mean. An earlier analysis of several hundred of the donors showed that most TCR beta V segments appeared in productive rearrangements either about 87% or about 30% of the time, which broadly matched IMGT annotations. In a later analysis, several top co-occurrence clusters were reported to appear linked to parvovirus B19, influenza, CMV and Epstein-Barr virus. The study gave a list of about 170 TCR beta chains associated with cytomegalovirus. It was suggested by the authors that the approach could potentially be generalized to other disease states and immunological phenotypes. In both the original and validation cohorts, the classifier was reported to diagnose cytomegalovirus status with high specificity and sensitivity. In a later analysis, HLA-associated TCR beta chains were found to be more clonally expanded and to have lower generation probabilities than equally common non-associated chains. Only TCR beta chains were sequenced in this cohort, and the absence of alpha or paired-chain data limited detectable features. A further reported finding was that TCR beta sequences accurately predicted the HLA-A and HLA-B alleles for most subjects in the first cohort. When HLA alleles, especially DR and DQ, strongly co-occurred, TCR associations were difficult to assign to individual alleles. Most TCR sequences were observed very rarely across donors, whereas some public TCRs were present in many individuals. In a later analysis, the rate of TCR association differed among HLA loci, with DRB1 alleles having the most associated TCRs and HLA-C alleles having the fewest. Immune exposure information for the cohort was limited to CMV serostatus. Presence/absence analyses assumed roughly uniform sequencing depth across donors, an assumption that may not hold. A cluster of highly shared sequence variants was judged likely to be a technical artifact of the sequencing pipeline. In vitro tests confirmed that a few of the cytomegalovirus-associated TCR beta chains recognize cytomegalovirus antigens. Some IMGT-functional V segments, including TRBV6-2 and TRBV6-3, could not be told apart with the 87-base-pair reads, so those segments were excluded.

The method was the immunoSEQ multiplex PCR assay. For the multiplex PCR, a mixture combining 60 forward primers for TCR Vbeta segments and 13 reverse primers for TCR Jbeta segments was used. The CDR3 region of rearranged TCR beta genes was amplified from genomic DNA by a multiplex PCR assay. Amplified TCR beta libraries were sequenced as 87-base-pair reads on the Illumina HiSeq System. Per the source publication's procedure: In a later analysis, 70 million to 95 million unique TCR beta chains were counted across the approximately 620 repertoires, and about 9.9 million of these chains were shared by at least two donors. A nearest-neighbor algorithm error-corrected the raw reads and collapsed the reads into unique sequences, merging closely related sequences to remove PCR and sequencing errors. Alignment of CDR3 sequences to IMGT reference sequences was used to assign V, D and J gene segments. Each retained sequence needed at least a six-nucleotide match to both a V gene segment and a J gene segment. Rearrangements were called productive when the CDR3 lacked stop codons and stayed in frame with V and J; all others were non-productive. CDR3 was defined by IMGT convention, running from the second conserved V-encoded cysteine to the conserved J-encoded phenylalanine. In an earlier analysis of some 550 of the donors, sequences lacking an unambiguous match to a single V gene segment were excluded. An earlier analysis of some 610 of the donors called V segments functional above 56.7% productive rearrangements and segregating when the between-donor standard deviation exceeded 5%. A statistical classification framework was built to diagnose cytomegalovirus status from the catalog of TCR beta chain sequences. In a later analysis, V and J genes were assigned by comparing TCR nucleotide sequences against IMGT/GENE-DB human TR gene sequences. A later analysis assigned CDR3 sequences and most-parsimonious VDJ recombination scenarios with the TCRdist pipeline. In a later analysis, each TCR beta chain was defined by its CDR3 amino acid sequence together with its V-gene family, and reads lacking a unique V-gene family were excluded. In a later analysis, nearly 600 highly shared, low-generation-probability nucleotide sequences were removed to address suspected cross-contamination and a sequencing artifact. In a later analysis, a clonal expansion index for each public chain was calculated from normalized within-repertoire ranks of inferred template counts. A later analysis computed generation probabilities with a VDJ recombination model fitted to out-of-frame rearrangements, and checked the results against IGoR. In a later analysis, TCR-TCR, TCR-HLA and TCR-CMV co-occurrence was scored with hypergeometric tests, and a repertoire-size bias correction was applied to TCR pairs. A later analysis estimated false discovery rates by permuting HLA or CMV assignments 20 times. In a later analysis, co-occurring TCRs were grouped using DBSCAN, and TCRdist sequence similarity was added for clustering within HLA-allele-positive subsets. For co-occurrence clustering, repertoires with fewer than 30,000 or more than 120,000 public chains were excluded, along with four or five repertoires with anomalous nucleotide sharing. The immuneACCESS repertoire file appears here via TCRdb, limited to in-frame rearrangements. These files lack a portion of the clones; in checked studies, under half of the deficit traces to unresolved V genes, and the cause of the others is not known. From that table come the V and J calls and clone size; the DNA was used to work out D and trimming. In all, the sample holds 150,000 to 200,000 clones, and around 80% of those were seen once. The top ten hold about 4.5% of the sample.

In total, over 600 healthy bone marrow donors made up the cohort. At the time of sampling, every cohort member was nominally healthy, though immune exposures that went unrecorded were likely present. The donor was CMV seronegative and was included in the group of 352 seronegative cohort members. A peripheral blood sample was provided by each donor, and peripheral blood mononuclear cells were used for TCR beta sequencing. The Qiagen DNeasy Blood Extraction Kit was used to extract genomic DNA from the blood cell samples. From the germline V gene, CDR1 is SGHRS and CDR2 is YFSETQ. The CDR3 covers 15 residues, taking in both the cysteine and the phenylalanine. Left in the record is the CDR3 DNA by itself, 45 bases read in frame from the first base. The junction shows trimming of 3 bases on V and 0 bases on J, plus 12 bases between the germline ends. As for this clone: There is no known antigen for this receptor. Qualities for individual bases were not recorded, and no much larger clone is one base off.

This sequence originates from a middle-aged man in good health and CMV-seronegative. Sequencing input: PBMCs. The sequence is built from TRBV5-1 and TRBJ1-2; the D region possibly corresponds to TRBD1 (6 bases align). The CDR3 reads as follows: CASSSDSLANYGYTF. The nucleotides are TGCGCCAGCAGCTCGGACAGTTTAGCTAACTATGGCTACACCTTC. Extended through the reference TRBV5-1 and TRBJ1-2 proteins, this CDR3 yields the full variable domain: KAGVTQTPRYLIKTRGQQVTLSCSPISGHRSVSWYQQTPGQGLQFLFEYFSETQRNKGNFPGRFSGRQFSNSRSEMNVSTLELGDSALYLCASSSDSLANYGYTFGSGTRLTVV.